The T cell receptor beta chain described here comes from a study of blood T cells in healthy people across ages. Study-level points and caveats: Per million T cells, the diversity of TCR beta decreased roughly linearly as age advanced.

Isolation per sample recovered at least 6 million PBMCs. In this sample, this clonotype turned up a few times. Its antigen is still unknown. With a J-beta primer mix and a sample-barcoded 5' primer, a second PCR ran roughly 6 to 12 cycles. A 12-random-nucleotide template-switch adaptor tagged each cDNA molecule. Samples each returned at least 2.5 million CDR3-containing paired-end reads. TCRdb independently ran MiXCR on the 5' RACE reads; one entry per CDR3 protein. The profile shows hundreds of thousands of distinct CDR3 sequences, about 43% of them singletons. The CDR3 consists of 18 residues. V dropped 0 bases and J dropped 0 bases, with 17 bases sitting between them. CDR1 is LNHNV and CDR2 is YYDKDF in the germline V gene (reference sequence).

This sequence originates from a man at least 80 years old in good health. The gene calls are TRBV15 and TRBJ2-5, with D maybe TRBD2 (6 bases). Sample: blood. The CDR3: CATSRDFLSGGYQETQYF. The CDR3 DNA reads as TGTGCCACCAGCAGAGATTTTTTAAGTGGGGGGTACCAAGAGACCCAGTACTTC.